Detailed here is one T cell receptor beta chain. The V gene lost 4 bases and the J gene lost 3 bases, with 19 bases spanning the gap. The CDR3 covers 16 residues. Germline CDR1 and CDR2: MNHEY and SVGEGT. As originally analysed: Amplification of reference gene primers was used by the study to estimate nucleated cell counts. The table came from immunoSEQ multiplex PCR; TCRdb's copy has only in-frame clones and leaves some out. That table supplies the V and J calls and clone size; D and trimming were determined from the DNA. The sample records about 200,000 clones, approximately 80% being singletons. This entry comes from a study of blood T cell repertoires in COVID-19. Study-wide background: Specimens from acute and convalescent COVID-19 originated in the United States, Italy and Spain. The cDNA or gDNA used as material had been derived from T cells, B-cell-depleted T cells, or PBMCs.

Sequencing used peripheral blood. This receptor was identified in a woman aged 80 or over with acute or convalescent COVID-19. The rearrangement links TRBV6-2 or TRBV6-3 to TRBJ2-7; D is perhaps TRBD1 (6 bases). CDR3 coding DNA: TGTGCCAGCAGTTCCGACAGGCTGGCACCTATCTACGAGCAGTACTTC. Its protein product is CASSSDRLAPIYEQYF.